This T cell receptor (beta chain) was recovered during a study of T cell repertoires in cytomegalovirus infection. Study information: Matching HLA type and CMV infection were both indicated by public TCR beta signatures.

Many counts were recorded for this clonotype. What it recognizes is unknown. Study conclusions and caveats: Individuals carrying CMV plus the relevant HLA were identified by cumulative frequency of public TCR beta families. The ex vivo response was dominated by HLA-C-restricted CMV-specific TCR beta clonotypes.

CDR3 size: 15 residues. Trimming removed 2 bases at V and 10 bases at J, with 18 bases between. CDR1 LGHNT and CDR2 FRNRAP come from the germline V gene. TCRdb recomputed calls from the reads with MiXCR, one row per CDR3 protein. The top ten clones hold 15% to 20% of a sample with roughly 150,000 distinct CDR3 sequences, 17% of them seen once. The receptor was derived from a human donor in good health (CMV status not recorded). Some clones in this sample may be carry-over from other donors' samples. J is TRBJ1-5 and V is TRBV12-5; unclear D gene. The source material was CD8+ T cells from PBMCs. Here the CDR3 DNA reads TGTGCTAGTGGTTTGAATGGGAGGGCCTCTTCCCCCCAGCATTTT. Protein product: CASGLNGRASSPQHF.